A selection of T cell receptor beta chains follows, all from one sample in a study of a mutant IDH1 vaccine in newly diagnosed glioma. Antigens for these TCRs are unknown. Sequencing used immunoSEQ multiplex PCR; TCRdb keeps in-frame clones, though not all of them. The sample lists around 60,000 clones, approximately 81% occurring once. Sample: PBMCs, taken from a glioma patient whose treatment included an IDH1 peptide vaccine. The receptors derive from a man aged 25 to 45 with glioma. Each CDR3 is given with its conserved first and last residue. The order of the fields is V gene, J gene, CDR3 protein.

v_gene: TRBV6-5
j_gene: TRBJ2-3
CDR3aa: CASSYGHASSDTQYF

v_gene: TRBV6-1
j_gene: TRBJ1-2
CDR3aa: CASSPRQGANYGHTF

v_gene: TRBV5-6
j_gene: TRBJ1-4
CDR3aa: CASSSAKTGLANEKLFF

v_gene: TRBV18
j_gene: TRBJ1-3
CDR3aa: CASSPIQGSNTIYF

v_gene: TRBV7-9
j_gene: TRBJ2-1
CDR3aa: CASSPGGAGVRNEQFF

v_gene: TRBV7-2
j_gene: TRBJ1-5
CDR3aa: CASSQPNQPQHF

v_gene: TRBV6-5
j_gene: TRBJ2-7
CDR3aa: CAVGLASYEQYF

v_gene: TRBV2
j_gene: TRBJ2-1
CDR3aa: CASRQRNEQFF

v_gene: TRBV7-9
j_gene: TRBJ1-4
CDR3aa: CASSFGATAATNEKLFF

v_gene: TRBV27
j_gene: TRBJ2-5
CDR3aa: CASRQFGLAWETQYF

v_gene: TRBV30
j_gene: TRBJ1-1
CDR3aa: CAWSVGTANTEAFF

v_gene: TRBV28
j_gene: TRBJ2-1
CDR3aa: CASSSGHSYNEQFF

v_gene: TRBV14
j_gene: TRBJ2-6
CDR3aa: CASSHSGANVLTF

v_gene: TRBV9
j_gene: TRBJ1-5
CDR3aa: CASSVEGSVGGPQHF

v_gene: TRBV30
j_gene: TRBJ1-5
CDR3aa: CAWSVPRCGGAQHF

v_gene: TRBV5-1
j_gene: TRBJ2-3
CDR3aa: CASSPTLIADTQYF

v_gene: TRBV27
j_gene: TRBJ2-4
CDR3aa: CASSLSGLAKNIQYF

v_gene: TRBV4-1
j_gene: TRBJ2-7
CDR3aa: CASSREDSSYEQYF

v_gene: TRBV30
j_gene: TRBJ1-4
CDR3aa: CAWSIGVATNEKLFF

v_gene: TRBV5-6
j_gene: TRBJ1-2
CDR3aa: CASSLDSGRINYGYTF

v_gene: TRBV28
j_gene: TRBJ2-1
CDR3aa: CASSFRGQGRWGYNEQFF

v_gene: TRBV5-4
j_gene: TRBJ1-1
CDR3aa: CASSLGGDAWRTEAFF

v_gene: TRBV7-9
j_gene: TRBJ1-4
CDR3aa: CASSLDRDAEKLFF

v_gene: TRBV2
j_gene: TRBJ1-2
CDR3aa: CASIADRGPGYGYTF

v_gene: TRBV5-8
j_gene: TRBJ2-3
CDR3aa: CASSPGGPGTDTQYF

v_gene: TRBV6-1
j_gene: TRBJ2-7
CDR3aa: CASSDLSGALYEQYF

v_gene: TRBV5-4
j_gene: TRBJ1-6
CDR3aa: CASSPGRDNSPLHF

v_gene: TRBV29-1
j_gene: TRBJ1-2
CDR3aa: CSVPPMGSYGYTF

v_gene: TRBV11-2
j_gene: TRBJ1-5
CDR3aa: CASSLELGGDQPQHF

v_gene: TRBV27
j_gene: TRBJ1-5
CDR3aa: CASSIGTGSNQPQHF

v_gene: TRBV13
j_gene: TRBJ2-5
CDR3aa: CASSLRLAGGIQETQYF

v_gene: TRBV25-1
j_gene: TRBJ1-1
CDR3aa: CASSDAKQGDTEAFF

v_gene: TRBV6-6
j_gene: TRBJ2-2
CDR3aa: CASSSQPNTGELFF

v_gene: TRBV5-6
j_gene: TRBJ2-7
CDR3aa: CASSLVGTGVSYEQYF

v_gene: TRBV6-5
j_gene: TRBJ1-5
CDR3aa: CASSNSTLLNQPQHF

v_gene: TRBV5-8
j_gene: TRBJ1-2
CDR3aa: CASSPGAPSYGYTF

v_gene: TRBV29-1
j_gene: TRBJ1-2
CDR3aa: CSVGASGIGYTF

v_gene: TRBV18
j_gene: TRBJ2-7
CDR3aa: CASSPPFTAGQYF

v_gene: TRBV4-1
j_gene: TRBJ2-2
CDR3aa: CASTPQAGTGELFF

v_gene: TRBV2
j_gene: TRBJ1-3
CDR3aa: CASSKLSTKSSGNTIYF

v_gene: TRBV18
j_gene: TRBJ1-6
CDR3aa: CASSPMGSGPAQNSPLHF